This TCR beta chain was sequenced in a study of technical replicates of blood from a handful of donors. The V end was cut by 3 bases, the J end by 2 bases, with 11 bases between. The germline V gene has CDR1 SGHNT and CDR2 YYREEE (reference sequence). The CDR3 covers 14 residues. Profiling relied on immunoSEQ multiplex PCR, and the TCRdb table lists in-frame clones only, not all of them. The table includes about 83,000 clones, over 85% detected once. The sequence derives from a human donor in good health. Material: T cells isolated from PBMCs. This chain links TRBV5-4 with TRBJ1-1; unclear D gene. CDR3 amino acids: CASSWYGINTEAFF. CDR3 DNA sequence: TGTGCCAGCAGCTGGTACGGGATTAACACTGAAGCTTTCTTT.